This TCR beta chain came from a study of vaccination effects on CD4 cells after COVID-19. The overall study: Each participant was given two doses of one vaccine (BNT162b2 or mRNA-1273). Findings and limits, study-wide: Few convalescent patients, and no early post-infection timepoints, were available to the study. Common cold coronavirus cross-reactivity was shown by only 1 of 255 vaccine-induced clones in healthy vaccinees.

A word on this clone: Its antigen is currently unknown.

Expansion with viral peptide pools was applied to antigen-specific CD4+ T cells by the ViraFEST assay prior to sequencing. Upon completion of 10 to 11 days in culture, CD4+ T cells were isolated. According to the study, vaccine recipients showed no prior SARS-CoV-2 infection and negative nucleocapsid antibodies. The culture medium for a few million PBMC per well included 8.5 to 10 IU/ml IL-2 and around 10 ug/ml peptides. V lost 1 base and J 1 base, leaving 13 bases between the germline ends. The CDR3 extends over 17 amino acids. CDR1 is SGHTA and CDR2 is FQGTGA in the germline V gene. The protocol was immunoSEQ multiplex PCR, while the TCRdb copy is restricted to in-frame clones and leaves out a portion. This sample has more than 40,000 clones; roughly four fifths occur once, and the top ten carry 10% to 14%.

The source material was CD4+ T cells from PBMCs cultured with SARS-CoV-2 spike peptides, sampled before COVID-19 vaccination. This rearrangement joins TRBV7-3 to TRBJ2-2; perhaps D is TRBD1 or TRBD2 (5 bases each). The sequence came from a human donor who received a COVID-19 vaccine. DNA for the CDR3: TGTGCCAGCAGCTTAAGGATGAGGGGATTGAACACCGGGGAGCTGTTTTTT. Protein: CASSLRMRGLNTGELFF.